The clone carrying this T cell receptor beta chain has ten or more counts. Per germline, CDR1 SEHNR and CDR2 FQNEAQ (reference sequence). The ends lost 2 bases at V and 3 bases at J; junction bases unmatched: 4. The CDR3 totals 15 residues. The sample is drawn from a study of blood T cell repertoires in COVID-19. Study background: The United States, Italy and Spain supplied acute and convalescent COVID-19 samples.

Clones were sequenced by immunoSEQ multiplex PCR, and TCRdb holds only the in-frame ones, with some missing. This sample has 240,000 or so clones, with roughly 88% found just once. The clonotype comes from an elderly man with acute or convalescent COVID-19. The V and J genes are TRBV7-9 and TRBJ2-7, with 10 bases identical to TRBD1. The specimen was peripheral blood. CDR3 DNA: TGTGCCAGCAGCTTACCGGGACAGGGGAACTACGAGCAGTACTTC. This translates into CASSLPGQGNYEQYF.